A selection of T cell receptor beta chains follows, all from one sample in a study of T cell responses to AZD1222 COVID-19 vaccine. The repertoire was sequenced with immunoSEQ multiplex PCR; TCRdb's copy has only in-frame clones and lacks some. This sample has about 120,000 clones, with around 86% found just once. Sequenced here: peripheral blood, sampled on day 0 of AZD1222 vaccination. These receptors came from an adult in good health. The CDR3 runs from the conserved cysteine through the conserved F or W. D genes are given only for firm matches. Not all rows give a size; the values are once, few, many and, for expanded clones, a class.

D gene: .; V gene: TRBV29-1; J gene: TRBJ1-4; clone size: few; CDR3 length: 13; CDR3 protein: CSVDGQLNEKLFF; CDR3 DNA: TGCAGCGTTGATGGGCAGCTTAATGAAAAACTGTTTTTT
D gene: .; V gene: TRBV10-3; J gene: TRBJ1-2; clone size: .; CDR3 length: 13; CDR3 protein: CAISADGLYGYTF; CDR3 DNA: TGTGCCATCAGTGCGGACGGACTCTATGGCTACACCTTC
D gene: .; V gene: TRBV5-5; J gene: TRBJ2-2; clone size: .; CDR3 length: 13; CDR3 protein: CASSPDGGRELFF; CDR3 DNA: TGTGCCAGCAGCCCGGACGGGGGACGGGAGCTGTTTTTT
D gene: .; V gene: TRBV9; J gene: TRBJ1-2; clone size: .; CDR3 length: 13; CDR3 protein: CASSDARGYGYTF; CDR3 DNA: TGTGCCAGCAGCGATGCCCGGGGGTATGGCTACACCTTC
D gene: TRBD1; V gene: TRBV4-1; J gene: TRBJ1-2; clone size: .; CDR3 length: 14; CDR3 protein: CASSRQGANYGYTF; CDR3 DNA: TGCGCCAGCAGCAGACAGGGGGCTAACTATGGCTACACCTTC
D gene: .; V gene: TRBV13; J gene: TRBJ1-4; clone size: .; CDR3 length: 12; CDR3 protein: CASSLRGEKLFF; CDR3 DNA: TGTGCCAGCAGCTTAAGGGGTGAAAAACTGTTTTTT
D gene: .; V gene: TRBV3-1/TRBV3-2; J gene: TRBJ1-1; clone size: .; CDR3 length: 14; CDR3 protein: CASSQVQGNTEAFF; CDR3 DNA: TGTGCCAGCAGCCAAGTACAGGGGAACACTGAAGCTTTCTTT
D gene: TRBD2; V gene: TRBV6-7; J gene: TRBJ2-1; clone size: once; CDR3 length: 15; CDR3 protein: CASSPISGGRYEQFF; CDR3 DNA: TGTGCCAGCAGCCCGATCTCGGGGGGGAGGTATGAGCAGTTCTTC
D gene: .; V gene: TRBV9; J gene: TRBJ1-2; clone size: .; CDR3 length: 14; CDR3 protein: CASSLPTYGVGYTF; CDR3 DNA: TGTGCCAGCAGCTTACCCACTTACGGGGTGGGCTACACCTTC
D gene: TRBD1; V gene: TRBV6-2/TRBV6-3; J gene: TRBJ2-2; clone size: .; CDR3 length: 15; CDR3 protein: CASSVGTGADGELFF; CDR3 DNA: TGTGCCAGCAGTGTGGGGACAGGCGCTGACGGGGAGCTGTTTTTT
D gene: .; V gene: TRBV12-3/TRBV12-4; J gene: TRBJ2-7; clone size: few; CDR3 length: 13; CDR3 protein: CASSIGVPYEQYF; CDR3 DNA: TGTGCCAGCAGTATCGGGGTCCCCTACGAGCAGTACTTC
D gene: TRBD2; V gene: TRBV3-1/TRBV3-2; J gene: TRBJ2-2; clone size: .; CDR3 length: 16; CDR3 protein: CASSQEGTSVSGELFF; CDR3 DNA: TGTGCCAGCAGCCAAGAAGGGACTAGCGTTTCCGGGGAGCTGTTTTTT
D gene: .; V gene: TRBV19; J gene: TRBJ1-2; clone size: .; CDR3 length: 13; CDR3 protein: CASSIGPIYGYTF; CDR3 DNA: TGTGCCAGTAGTATAGGTCCCATCTATGGCTACACCTTC
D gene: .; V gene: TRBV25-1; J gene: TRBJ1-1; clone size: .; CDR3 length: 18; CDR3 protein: CASSEWGKVRGVNTEAFF; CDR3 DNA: TGTGCCAGCAGTGAATGGGGGAAGGTCAGAGGCGTGAACACTGAAGCTTTCTTT
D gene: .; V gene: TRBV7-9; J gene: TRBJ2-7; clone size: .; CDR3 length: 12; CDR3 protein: CASSWDSYEQYF; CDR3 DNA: TGTGCCAGCAGTTGGGACTCCTACGAGCAGTACTTC
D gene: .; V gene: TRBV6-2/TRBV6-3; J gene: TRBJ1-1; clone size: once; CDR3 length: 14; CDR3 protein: CASSYGPANTEAFF; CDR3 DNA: TGTGCCAGCAGTTACGGCCCTGCGAACACTGAAGCTTTCTTT
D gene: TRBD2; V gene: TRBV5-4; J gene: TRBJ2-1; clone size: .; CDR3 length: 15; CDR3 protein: CASSPGGGAENEQFF; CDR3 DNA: TGTGCCAGCAGCCCGGGCGGGGGGGCGGAAAATGAGCAGTTCTTC
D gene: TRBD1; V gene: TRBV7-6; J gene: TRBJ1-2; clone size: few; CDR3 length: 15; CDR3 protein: CASSLGVQGYYGYTF; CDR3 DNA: TGTGCCAGCAGCTTAGGGGTACAGGGGTACTATGGCTACACCTTC
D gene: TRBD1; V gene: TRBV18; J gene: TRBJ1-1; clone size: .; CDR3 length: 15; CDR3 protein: CASSPNTGVHTEAFF; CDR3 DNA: TGTGCCAGCTCACCTAATACAGGGGTCCACACTGAAGCTTTCTTT
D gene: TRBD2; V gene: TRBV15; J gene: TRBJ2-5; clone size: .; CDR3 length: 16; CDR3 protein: CATSRLAGGPQETQYF; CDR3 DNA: TGTGCCACCAGCAGACTAGCGGGGGGCCCCCAAGAGACCCAGTACTTC
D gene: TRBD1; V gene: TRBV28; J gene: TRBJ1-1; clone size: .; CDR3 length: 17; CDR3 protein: CASSPPTGAGVNTEAFF; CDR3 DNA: TGTGCCAGCAGTCCGCCGACAGGGGCTGGGGTTAACACTGAAGCTTTCTTT
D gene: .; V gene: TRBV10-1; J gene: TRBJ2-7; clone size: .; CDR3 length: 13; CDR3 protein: CASSESWGYEQYF; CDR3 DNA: TGCGCCAGCAGTGAGTCTTGGGGCTACGAGCAGTACTTC
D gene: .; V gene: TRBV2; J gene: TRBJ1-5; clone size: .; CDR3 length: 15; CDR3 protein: CASSDRTGVNQPQHF; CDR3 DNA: TGTGCCAGCAGTGACCGGACTGGGGTCAATCAGCCCCAGCATTTT
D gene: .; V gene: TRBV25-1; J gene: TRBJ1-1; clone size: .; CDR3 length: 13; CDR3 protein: CASSELQATEAFF; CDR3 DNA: TGTGCCAGCAGTGAATTGCAGGCCACTGAAGCTTTCTTT
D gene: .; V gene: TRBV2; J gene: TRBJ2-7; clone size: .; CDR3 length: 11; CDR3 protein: CASRLTYEQYF; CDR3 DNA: TGTGCCAGTCGATTGACGTACGAGCAGTACTTC
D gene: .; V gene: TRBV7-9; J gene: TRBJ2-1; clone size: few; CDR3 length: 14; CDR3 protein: CASSFVGGHNEQFF; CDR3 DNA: TGTGCCAGCAGCTTCGTGGGGGGGCATAATGAGCAGTTCTTC
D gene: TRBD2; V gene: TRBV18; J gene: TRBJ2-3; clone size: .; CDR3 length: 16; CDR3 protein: CASSRRGAQGADTQYF; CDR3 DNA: TGTGCCAGCTCACGGCGGGGGGCCCAAGGTGCAGATACGCAGTATTTT
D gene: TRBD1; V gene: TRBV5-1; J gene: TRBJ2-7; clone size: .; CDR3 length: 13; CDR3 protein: CASRTGGGYEQYF; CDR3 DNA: TGCGCCAGTCGGACAGGGGGCGGTTACGAGCAGTACTTC
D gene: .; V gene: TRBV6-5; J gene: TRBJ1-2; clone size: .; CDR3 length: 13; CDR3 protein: CASRFNRDYGYTF; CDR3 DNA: TGTGCCAGCAGGTTCAACAGGGACTATGGCTACACCTTC
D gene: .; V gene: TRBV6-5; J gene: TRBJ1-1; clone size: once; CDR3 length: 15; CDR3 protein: CASSYGLTMNTEAFF; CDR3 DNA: TGTGCCAGCAGTTACGGTCTTACCATGAACACTGAAGCTTTCTTT
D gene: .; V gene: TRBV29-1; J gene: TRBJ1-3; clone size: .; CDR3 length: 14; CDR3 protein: CSVGQGWGGNTIYF; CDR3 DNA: TGCAGCGTTGGGCAGGGGTGGGGTGGAAACACCATATATTTT
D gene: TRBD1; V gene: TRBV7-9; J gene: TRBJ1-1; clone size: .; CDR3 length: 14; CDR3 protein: CASSPIGGRTEAFF; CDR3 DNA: TGTGCCAGCAGCCCCATAGGGGGCCGCACTGAAGCTTTCTTT
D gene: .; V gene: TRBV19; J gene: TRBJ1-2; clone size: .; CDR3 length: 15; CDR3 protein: CASSIGRSPNYGYTF; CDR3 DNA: TGTGCCAGTAGTATCGGTCGCAGTCCTAACTATGGCTACACCTTC
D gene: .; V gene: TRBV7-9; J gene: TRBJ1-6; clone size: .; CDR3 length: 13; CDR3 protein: CASSPILNSPLHF; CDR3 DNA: TGTGCCAGCAGCCCTATATTAAATTCACCCCTCCACTTT
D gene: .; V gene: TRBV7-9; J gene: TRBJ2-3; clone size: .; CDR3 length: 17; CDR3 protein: CASSSERRGLSTDTQYF; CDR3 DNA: TGTGCCAGCAGCTCTGAACGCCGGGGCCTCAGCACAGATACGCAGTATTTT
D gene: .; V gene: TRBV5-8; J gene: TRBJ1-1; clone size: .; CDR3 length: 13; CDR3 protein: CASSLRQFTEAFF; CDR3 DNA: TGTGCCAGCAGCTTGCGGCAGTTCACTGAAGCTTTCTTT
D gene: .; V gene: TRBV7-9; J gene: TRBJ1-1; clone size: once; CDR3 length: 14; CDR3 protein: CASSAGQISSEAFF; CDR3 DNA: TGTGCCAGCAGCGCCGGACAGATATCTTCTGAAGCTTTCTTT
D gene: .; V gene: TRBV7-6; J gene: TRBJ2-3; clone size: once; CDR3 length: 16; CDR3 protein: CASSPTTSSGTDTQYF; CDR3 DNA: TGTGCCAGCAGCCCCACCACCTCTTCTGGCACAGATACGCAGTATTTT